The clone carrying this T cell receptor (beta chain) was counted once. Its antigen is currently unknown. CDR3 length: 14 amino acids. Trimming removed 1 base from V and 6 bases from J; junction bases left unmatched: 2. The germline gives CDR1 SGHVS, CDR2 FNYEAQ. Use of 60 Vbeta and 13 Jbeta primers characterized the PCR. Produced via immunoSEQ multiplex PCR; TCRdb's table is partial and in-frame only. The sample includes approximately 110,000 clones, about 64% seen only once; the top ten take roughly 8.7%. The record originates from a study of cytomegalovirus exposure and HLA in healthy donors. General study results and limits: Later, an analysis showed that TCR beta chains associated with HLA were more clonally expanded than others that were equally common. When analyzed later, the rates of TCR association showed variation by HLA locus, with DRB1 the most and HLA-C the fewest. TCR beta sequences numbering 15,000 to 20,000 were associated with HLA alleles at 0.05 false discovery rate in a later analysis.

This chain joins TRBV7-6 and TRBJ2-1; 8 nucleotides align to TRBD2. The clonotype comes from a man between 18 and 35 years old in good health and CMV-seropositive. Input material: PBMCs. CDR3 in amino acids: CASSLGLAGNEQFF. CDR3 coding DNA: TGTGCCAGCAGCTTAGGGCTAGCGGGCAATGAGCAGTTCTTC.